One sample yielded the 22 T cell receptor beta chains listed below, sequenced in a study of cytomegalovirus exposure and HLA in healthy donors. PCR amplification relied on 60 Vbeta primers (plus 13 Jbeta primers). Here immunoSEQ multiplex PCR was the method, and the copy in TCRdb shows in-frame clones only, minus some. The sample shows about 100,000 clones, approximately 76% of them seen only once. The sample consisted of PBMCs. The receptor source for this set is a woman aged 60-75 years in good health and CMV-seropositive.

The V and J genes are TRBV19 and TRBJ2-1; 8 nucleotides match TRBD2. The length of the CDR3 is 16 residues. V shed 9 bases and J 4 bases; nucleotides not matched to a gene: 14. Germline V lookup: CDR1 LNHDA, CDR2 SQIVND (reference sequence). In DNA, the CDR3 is TGTGCCAGCACTGGGGTCTCGGGAGGGCCTTACAATGAGCAGTTCTTC. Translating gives CASTGVSGGPYNEQFF.

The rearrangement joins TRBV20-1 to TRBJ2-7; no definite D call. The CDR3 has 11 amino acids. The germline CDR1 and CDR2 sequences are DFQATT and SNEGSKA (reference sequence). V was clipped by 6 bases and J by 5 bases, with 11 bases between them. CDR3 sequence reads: CSASSNDEQYF. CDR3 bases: TGCAGTGCCAGTTCAAACGACGAGCAGTACTTC.

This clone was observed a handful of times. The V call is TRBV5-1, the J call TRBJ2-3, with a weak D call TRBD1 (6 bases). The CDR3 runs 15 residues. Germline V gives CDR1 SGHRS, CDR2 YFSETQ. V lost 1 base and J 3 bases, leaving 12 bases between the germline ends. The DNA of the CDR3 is TGCGCCAGCAGCTTGAGCGGCAGGGGAACAGATACGCAGTATTTT. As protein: CASSLSGRGTDTQYF. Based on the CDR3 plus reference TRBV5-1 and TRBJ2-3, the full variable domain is KAGVTQTPRYLIKTRGQQVTLSCSPISGHRSVSWYQQTPGQGLQFLFEYFSETQRNKGNFPGRFSGRQFSNSRSEMNVSTLELGDSALYLCASSLSGRGTDTQYFGPGTRLTVL.

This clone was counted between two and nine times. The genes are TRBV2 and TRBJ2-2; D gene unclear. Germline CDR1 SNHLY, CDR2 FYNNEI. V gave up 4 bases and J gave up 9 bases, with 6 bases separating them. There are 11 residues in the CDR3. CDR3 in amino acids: CASSGQRELFF. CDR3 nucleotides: TGTGCCAGCAGTGGACAAAGGGAGCTGTTTTTT.

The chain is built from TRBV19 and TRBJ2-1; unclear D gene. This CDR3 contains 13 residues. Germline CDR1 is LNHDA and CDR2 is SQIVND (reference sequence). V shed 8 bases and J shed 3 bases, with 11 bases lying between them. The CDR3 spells CASHGPLYNEQFF. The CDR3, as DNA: TGTGCCAGTCACGGTCCACTCTACAATGAGCAGTTCTTC.

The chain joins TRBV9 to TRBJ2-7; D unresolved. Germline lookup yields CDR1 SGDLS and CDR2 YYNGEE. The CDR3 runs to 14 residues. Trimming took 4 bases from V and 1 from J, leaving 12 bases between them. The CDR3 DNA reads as TGTGCCAGCAGCCCGACACTTGGGTCCTACGAGCAGTACTTC. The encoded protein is CASSPTLGSYEQYF.

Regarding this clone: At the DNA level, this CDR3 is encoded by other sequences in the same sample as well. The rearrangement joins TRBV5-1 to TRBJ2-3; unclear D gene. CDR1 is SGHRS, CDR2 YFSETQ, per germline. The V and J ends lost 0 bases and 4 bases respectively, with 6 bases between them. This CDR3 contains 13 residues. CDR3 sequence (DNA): TGCGCCAGCAGCTTGGCCGGAGCAGATACGCAGTATTTT. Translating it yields CASSLAGADTQYF.

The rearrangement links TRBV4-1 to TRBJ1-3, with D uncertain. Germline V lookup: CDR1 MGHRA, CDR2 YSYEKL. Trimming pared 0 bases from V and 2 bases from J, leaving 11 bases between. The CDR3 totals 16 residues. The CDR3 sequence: CASSQDRALTGNTIYF. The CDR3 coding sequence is TGCGCCAGCAGCCAAGATCGCGCTCTGACTGGAAACACCATATATTTT.

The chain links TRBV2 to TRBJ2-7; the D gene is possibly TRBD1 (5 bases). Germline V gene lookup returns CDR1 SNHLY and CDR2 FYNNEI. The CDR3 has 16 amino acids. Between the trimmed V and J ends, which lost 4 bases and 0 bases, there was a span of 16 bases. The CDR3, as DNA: TGTGCCAGCAGTGGGGGCACGTGGGGTAGCTCCTACGAGCAGTACTTC. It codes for CASSGGTWGSSYEQYF.

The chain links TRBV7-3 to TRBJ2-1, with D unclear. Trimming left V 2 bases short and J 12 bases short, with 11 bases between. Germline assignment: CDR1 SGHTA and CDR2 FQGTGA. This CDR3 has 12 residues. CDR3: CASSLEVGLQFF. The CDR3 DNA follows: TGTGCCAGCAGCTTAGAGGTTGGCCTGCAGTTCTTC.

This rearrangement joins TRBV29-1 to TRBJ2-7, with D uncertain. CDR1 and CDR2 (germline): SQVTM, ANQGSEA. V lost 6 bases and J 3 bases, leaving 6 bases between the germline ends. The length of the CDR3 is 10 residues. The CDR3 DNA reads TGCAGCGTATCAGACTACGAGCAGTACTTC. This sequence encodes CSVSDYEQYF.

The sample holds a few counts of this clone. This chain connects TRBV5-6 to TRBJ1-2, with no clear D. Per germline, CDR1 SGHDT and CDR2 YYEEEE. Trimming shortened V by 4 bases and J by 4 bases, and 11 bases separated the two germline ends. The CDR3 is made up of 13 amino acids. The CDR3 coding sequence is TGTGCCAGCAGCCATCCGGGAGCCTATGGCTACACCTTC. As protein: CASSHPGAYGYTF.

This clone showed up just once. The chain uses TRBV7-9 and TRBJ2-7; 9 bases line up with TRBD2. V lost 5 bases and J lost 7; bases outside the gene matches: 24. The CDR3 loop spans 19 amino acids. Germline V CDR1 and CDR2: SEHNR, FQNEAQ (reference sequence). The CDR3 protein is CASSLSAPFLAGAAKEQYF. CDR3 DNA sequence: TGTGCCAGCAGCCTTTCCGCTCCCTTTTTAGCGGGAGCGGCGAAGGAGCAGTACTTC.

This CDR3 is CASSDSRDKEETQYF. In nucleotides, the CDR3 is TGTGCCAGCAGTGACTCGAGGGACAAGGAAGAGACCCAGTACTTC. V gene TRBV6-4 combines with J gene TRBJ2-5; the D gene is possibly TRBD1 (6 bases). The ends were cut back, 0 bases at V and 3 bases at J, with 11 bases in the middle. Germline assignment: CDR1 MRHNA and CDR2 SNTAGT. The CDR3 has 15 residues.

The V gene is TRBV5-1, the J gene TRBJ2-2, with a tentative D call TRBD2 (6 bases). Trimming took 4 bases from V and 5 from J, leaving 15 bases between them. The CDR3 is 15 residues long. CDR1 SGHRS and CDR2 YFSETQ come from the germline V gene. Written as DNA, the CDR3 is TGCGCCAGCAGCGCCGGGACTTCTACGACCGGGGAGCTGTTTTTT. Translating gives CASSAGTSTTGELFF.

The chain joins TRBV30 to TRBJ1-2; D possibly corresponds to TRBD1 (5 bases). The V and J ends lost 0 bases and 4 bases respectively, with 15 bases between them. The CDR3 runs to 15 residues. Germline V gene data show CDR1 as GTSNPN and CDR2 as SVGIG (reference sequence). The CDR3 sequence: CAWSVPGGRGYGYTF. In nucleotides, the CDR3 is TGTGCCTGGAGTGTACCGGGAGGGAGGGGCTATGGCTACACCTTC.

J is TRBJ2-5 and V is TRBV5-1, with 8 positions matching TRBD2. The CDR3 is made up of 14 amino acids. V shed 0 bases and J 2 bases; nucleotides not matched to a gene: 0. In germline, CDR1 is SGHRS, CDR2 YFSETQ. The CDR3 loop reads CASSLAGGQETQYF. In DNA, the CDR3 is TGCGCCAGCAGCTTGGCGGGAGGGCAAGAGACCCAGTACTTC. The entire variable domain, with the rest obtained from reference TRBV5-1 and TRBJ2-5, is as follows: KAGVTQTPRYLIKTRGQQVTLSCSPISGHRSVSWYQQTPGQGLQFLFEYFSETQRNKGNFPGRFSGRQFSNSRSEMNVSTLELGDSALYLCASSLAGGQETQYFGPGTRLLVL.

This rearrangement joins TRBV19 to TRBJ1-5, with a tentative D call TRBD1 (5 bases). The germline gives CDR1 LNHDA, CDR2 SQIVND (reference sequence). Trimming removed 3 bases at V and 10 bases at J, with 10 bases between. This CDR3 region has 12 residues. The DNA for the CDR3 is TGTGCCAGTAGTATGCGGGGCAGCCCCCAGCATTTT. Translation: CASSMRGSPQHF.

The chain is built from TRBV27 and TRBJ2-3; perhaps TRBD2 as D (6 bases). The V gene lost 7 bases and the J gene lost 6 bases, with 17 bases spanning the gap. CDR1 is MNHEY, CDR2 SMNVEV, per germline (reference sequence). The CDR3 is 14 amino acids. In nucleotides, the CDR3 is TGTGCCAGCATCGCGCGGGGCAATGCGGATACGCAGTATTTT. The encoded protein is CASIARGNADTQYF.

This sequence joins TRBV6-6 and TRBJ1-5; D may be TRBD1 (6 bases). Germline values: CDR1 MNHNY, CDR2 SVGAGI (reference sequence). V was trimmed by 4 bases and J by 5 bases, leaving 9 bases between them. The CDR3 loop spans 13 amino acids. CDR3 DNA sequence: TGTGCCAGCAGTTTACAGGGTCATCAGCCCCAGCATTTT. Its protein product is CASSLQGHQPQHF.

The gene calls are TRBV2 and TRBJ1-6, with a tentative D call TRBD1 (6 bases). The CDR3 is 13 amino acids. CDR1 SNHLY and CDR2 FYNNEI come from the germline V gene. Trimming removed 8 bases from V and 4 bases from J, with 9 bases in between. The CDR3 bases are TGTGCCAGCCGGGACAAATATAATTCACCCCTCCACTTT. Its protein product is CASRDKYNSPLHF.

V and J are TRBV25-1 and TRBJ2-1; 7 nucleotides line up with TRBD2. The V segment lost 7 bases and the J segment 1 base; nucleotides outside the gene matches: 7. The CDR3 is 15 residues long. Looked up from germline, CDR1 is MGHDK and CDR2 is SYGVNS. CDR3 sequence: CASTGGGGSYNEQFF. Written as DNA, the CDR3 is TGTGCCAGCACTGGTGGCGGGGGTTCCTACAATGAGCAGTTCTTC.